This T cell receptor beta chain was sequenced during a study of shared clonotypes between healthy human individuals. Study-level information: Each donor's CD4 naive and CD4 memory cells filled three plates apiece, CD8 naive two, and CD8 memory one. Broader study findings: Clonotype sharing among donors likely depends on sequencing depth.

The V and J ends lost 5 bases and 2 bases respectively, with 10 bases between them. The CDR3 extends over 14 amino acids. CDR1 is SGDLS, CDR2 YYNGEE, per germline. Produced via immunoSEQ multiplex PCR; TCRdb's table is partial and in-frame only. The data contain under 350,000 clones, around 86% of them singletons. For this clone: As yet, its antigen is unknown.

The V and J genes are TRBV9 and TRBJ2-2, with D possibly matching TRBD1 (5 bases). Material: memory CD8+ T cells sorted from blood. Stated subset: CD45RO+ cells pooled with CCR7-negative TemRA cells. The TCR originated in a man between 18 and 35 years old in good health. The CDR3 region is CASRDQGNTGELFF. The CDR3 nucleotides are TGTGCCAGCAGGGACCAGGGAAACACCGGGGAGCTGTTTTTT. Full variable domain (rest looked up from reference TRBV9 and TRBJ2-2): DSGVTQTPKHLITATGQRVTLRCSPRSGDLSVYWYQQSLDQGLQFLIQYYNGEERAKGNILERFSAQQFPDLHSELNLSSLELGDSALYFCASRDQGNTGELFFGEGSRLTVL.